Each of the 13 T cell receptor beta chains below was sequenced from the same sample in a study of T cell responses to AZD1222 COVID-19 vaccine. Sequencing was performed with immunoSEQ multiplex PCR; in TCRdb, only in-frame clones are kept and a portion is missing. The sample has around 120,000 clones, 75% to 90% seen once. The input for sequencing was peripheral blood, taken 28 days after the second AZD1222 dose. These receptors were collected from an adult who received the AZD1222 COVID-19 vaccine.

J is TRBJ1-5 and V is TRBV5-5, with D unclear. Germline V gene lookup returns CDR1 SGHKS and CDR2 YYEKEE (reference sequence). The CDR3 length is 13 residues. V was shortened by 4 bases and J by 6 bases, with 11 bases between the two germline ends. This CDR3 is CASSQDRAQPQHF. The CDR3 DNA follows: TGTGCCAGCAGCCAGGATAGGGCTCAGCCCCAGCATTTT.

This chain joins TRBV24-1 and TRBJ1-2; perhaps TRBD1 as D (5 bases). This CDR3 has 12 residues. The germline V gene encodes CDR1 KGHDR and CDR2 SFDVKD. The V end lost 3 bases, the J end lost 7 bases, and 8 bases lay between the germline ends. CDR3 sequence: CATSDADSGYTF. The CDR3 nucleotides are TGTGCCACCAGTGATGCCGACAGTGGCTACACCTTC.

The chain couples TRBV29-1 to TRBJ2-7, with 9 nucleotides matching TRBD1. Germline V gene data show CDR1 as SQVTM and CDR2 as ANQGSEA. CDR3 length equals 15 residues. The V segment lost 3 bases and the J segment 5 bases; nucleotides outside the gene matches: 11. CDR3 bases: TGCAGCGTTGAGAAAACAGGGGGCACGACCGACGAGCAGTACTTC. Translation gives CSVEKTGGTTDEQYF.

The genes are TRBV9 and TRBJ2-5, with D possibly matching TRBD2 (6 bases). The germline CDR1 and CDR2 sequences are SGDLS and YYNGEE. The CDR3 extends over 14 amino acids. Trimming took off 4 bases at V and 4 bases at J, with 14 bases between the two ends. Here the CDR3 DNA reads TGTGCCAGCAGCCGTCGTGTGGGGGGAGAGACCCAGTACTTC. Translated: CASSRRVGGETQYF.

This CDR3 reads CASSARVYEQYF. The DNA of the CDR3 is TGTGCCAGCAGCGCCAGGGTCTACGAGCAGTACTTC. The chain uses TRBV7-9 and TRBJ2-7, with D possibly matching TRBD1 (5 bases). Germline CDR1 and CDR2: SEHNR and FQNEAQ (reference sequence). The CDR3 contains 12 residues. V was shortened by 5 bases and J by 3 bases, with 8 bases between the two germline ends.

This CDR3 reads CASALQGIPNEQYF. CDR3 DNA sequence: TGTGCCAGCGCGCTACAGGGCATTCCGAACGAGCAGTACTTC. This chain links TRBV11-3 with TRBJ2-7, with a tentative D call TRBD1 (6 bases). V was shortened by 8 bases and J by 5 bases, with 19 bases between the two germline ends. The CDR3 has 14 residues. CDR1 is SGHNT, CDR2 YENEEA, per germline.

This rearrangement joins TRBV4-1 to TRBJ2-5, with TRBD2 matching 11 bases. CDR1 and CDR2 (germline): MGHRA, YSYEKL. This CDR3 has 16 residues. Trimming took 4 bases from V and 3 from J; bases not matched to a gene: 7. The CDR3 nucleotides read TGCGCCAGCAGCCCAAGACTAGCGGGACCCAAAGAGACCCAGTACTTC. This sequence encodes CASSPRLAGPKETQYF.

The CDR3 coding sequence is TGTGCCAGCAGCTTATTAGGACAAGAAAAACTGTTTTTT. It encodes CASSLLGQEKLFF. The chain recombines TRBV11-3 with TRBJ1-4, with D possibly being TRBD1 (5 bases). Trimming took off 2 bases at V and 8 bases at J, with 9 bases between the two ends. Per the germline V gene, CDR1 is SGHNT and CDR2 is YENEEA. CDR3 length: 13 amino acids.

The chain is built from TRBV30 and TRBJ1-4; D not resolved. The V end was cut by 3 bases, the J end by 8 bases, with 13 bases between. CDR3 length: 13 amino acids. Germline values: CDR1 GTSNPN, CDR2 SVGIG (reference sequence). Written as DNA, the CDR3 is TGTGCCTGGAGCCCTAGGGTTGGGGAAAAACTGTTTTTT. This encodes CAWSPRVGEKLFF.

The table lists this clone with a few counts. This chain uses TRBV6-1 with TRBJ2-3; 11 positions agree with TRBD2. Trimming removed 2 bases from V and 4 bases from J; junction bases left unmatched: 5. The germline gives CDR1 MNHNS, CDR2 SASEGT. The CDR3 runs to 16 residues. The CDR3 sequence: CASSEISGGASDTQYF. As DNA, the CDR3 is TGTGCCAGCAGTGAAATTAGCGGGGGGGCCTCAGATACGCAGTATTTT.

The chain has TRBV6-1 and TRBJ1-3; tentative D call: TRBD1 (5 bases). There are 17 residues in the CDR3. V was shortened by 2 bases and J by 4 bases, with 18 bases between the two germline ends. The germline gives CDR1 MNHNS, CDR2 SASEGT. DNA of the CDR3: TGTGCCAGCAGTGAAATGGAAGGGACTATCCTGGGAAACACCATATATTTT. Translating it yields CASSEMEGTILGNTIYF.

V usage is TRBV25-1 and J usage is TRBJ2-7; D unclear. CDR1 and CDR2 from the germline V gene are MGHDK and SYGVNS. The CDR3 loop spans 12 amino acids. Deletions cut 1 base from V and 3 bases from J, with 4 bases between. The CDR3 DNA reads as TGTGCCAGCAGTGAATTAAACTACGAGCAGTACTTC. It encodes CASSELNYEQYF.

The J gene is TRBJ2-5, the V gene TRBV20-1, with D maybe TRBD1 (5 bases). CDR1 DFQATT and CDR2 SNEGSKA come from the germline V gene (reference sequence). The CDR3 runs 14 residues. V dropped 3 bases and J dropped 5 bases, with 16 bases sitting between them. As DNA, the CDR3 is TGCAGTGCTAGTAAAAGGGGCCGAACGGAGACCCAGTACTTC. The encoded protein is CSASKRGRTETQYF.